This is a list of T cell receptor beta chains from one sample in a study of T cells after yellow fever vaccination. Using its own MiXCR run on the 5' RACE reads, TCRdb lists one record per CDR3 protein. In the table there are around 610,000 distinct CDR3 sequences, about 13% of which are singletons. The input for sequencing was PBMCs, taken on the day of the yellow fever booster vaccination. Receptors originate from a man aged 25 to 40 who received the YFV17D yellow fever vaccine. CDR3s include the opening cysteine and the closing phenylalanine or tryptophan. Each record gives: clone size, D gene, J gene, V gene, CDR3 DNA, CDR3 protein. The D gene is left open where the match is weak. Rows give clone size only sometimes, using once, few, many, or a class for an expanded clone.

- - TRBJ1-2 TRBV9 TGTGCCAGCAGCGTCCGGACAGACTATGGCTACACCTTC CASSVRTDYGYTF
few - TRBJ2-7 TRBV27 TGTGCCAGCAGATTTAATGGGGGGATCCGGTTTAGCGACGAGCAGTACTTC CASRFNGGIRFSDEQYF
few TRBD2 TRBJ2-1 TRBV5-1 TGCGCCAGCAGCCCGGGAGGCCTAGCTGGGCCTCTTGAGCAGTTCTTC CASSPGGLAGPLEQFF
few - TRBJ2-3 TRBV10-3 TGTGCCATCAGTCAACAGAGCACAGATACGCAGTATTTT CAISQQSTDTQYF
- - TRBJ2-3 TRBV7-2 TGTGCCAGCAGCCCGCCGGGGAATACGCAGTATTTT CASSPPGNTQYF
- TRBD2 TRBJ2-1 TRBV30 TGTGCCTGGAGTGTACCGGGCGGGAGGGGGTATGAGCAGTTCTTC CAWSVPGGRGYEQFF
- TRBD2 TRBJ2-1 TRBV4-3 TGCGCCAGCAGCCAAGTTAAAAGCGGGAGATACAATGAGCAGTTCTTC CASSQVKSGRYNEQFF
- - TRBJ2-7 TRBV28 TGTGCCAGCAGTTTACGAGGGAGATCCCCCTACGAGCAGTACTTC CASSLRGRSPYEQYF
- TRBD1 TRBJ2-7 TRBV12-3/TRBV12-4 TGTGCCAGCAGGGGCCGTGACAGGGTCGAGAACTACGAGCAGTACTTC CASRGRDRVENYEQYF
few - TRBJ2-5 TRBV29-1 TGCAGCGCCACGACTGGATCAGGCTTGGCGGAGACCCAGTACTTC CSATTGSGLAETQYF
few - TRBJ2-2 TRBV29-1 TGCAGCATCGAAAGGGAAAAGACCGGGGAGCTGTTTTTT CSIEREKTGELFF
- - TRBJ2-3 TRBV19 TGTGCCAGTAGCTACTGGCCGACAGATACGCAGTATTTT CASSYWPTDTQYF
many TRBD2 TRBJ2-5 TRBV15 TGTGCCACCAGCAGAGACGCTAGCGGCCAAGAGACCCAGTACTTC CATSRDASGQETQYF
few - TRBJ2-7 TRBV25-1 TGTGCCAGCAGTGATACTGTGAGCTCCTACGAGCAGTACTTC CASSDTVSSYEQYF
- - TRBJ1-4 TRBV19 TGTGCCAGTAGTACTACAGGGTTTAGGGCCGAAGCCCGCAGGAAAAAACTGTTTTTT CASSTTGFRAEARRKKLFF
few TRBD1 TRBJ2-7 TRBV5-1 TGCGCCAGCAGCATGCCCGGGACAGGGGTCTACGAGCAGTACTTC CASSMPGTGVYEQYF
few - TRBJ2-2 TRBV5-6 TGTGCCAGCAGCTTTGTTTGGGAAGGCGGGGAGCTGTTTTTT CASSFVWEGGELFF
- - TRBJ2-4 TRBV9 TGTGCCAGCAGCGTAGGGGCGGCGCCAGCCAAAAACATTCAGTACTTC CASSVGAAPAKNIQYF
- - TRBJ2-7 TRBV29-1 TGCAGCGTTGAAGGGGTGCGCGGTTCCTACGAGCAGTACTTC CSVEGVRGSYEQYF
- - TRBJ1-1 TRBV9 TGTGCCAGCAGCCCCGACAGCAGAGCAGCTTTCTTT CASSPDSRAAFF
- - TRBJ1-6 TRBV14 TGTGCCAGCAGCCAAGAAACCCCCAATTCACCCCTCCACTTT CASSQETPNSPLHF
- - TRBJ1-4 TRBV5-1 TGCGCCAGCAGCAAGGGGGCTAATGAAAAACTGTTTTTT CASSKGANEKLFF
few - TRBJ2-5 TRBV7-9 TGTGCCAGCAGCCTCTTTCGTCCAGGAGGGGAGACCCAGTACTTC CASSLFRPGGETQYF
- - TRBJ1-1 TRBV6-4 TGTGCCAGCAGCAAGACATCGACCACTGAAGCTTTCTTT CASSKTSTTEAFF
- - TRBJ2-2 TRBV6-1 TGTGCCAGCAGGCTGGGGGTACACGGGGAGCTGTTTTTT CASRLGVHGELFF
few - TRBJ2-1 TRBV11-2 TGTGCCAGCAGCTTAGGGAAGGGTAGCTCCTACAATGAGCAGTTCTTC CASSLGKGSSYNEQFF